This TCR beta chain stems from a study of T-cell memory formation after mild COVID-19 (dated by TCRdb to about 2021). About the investigation overall: TCR sequence clusters from the two donors were largely donor specific. The cohort comprised two young, previously healthy adult volunteers, one female and one male. Longitudinal TCRalpha and TCRbeta repertoire sequencing tracked T-cell clones expanding and contracting after mild COVID-19 in a couple of donors. Summary of the overall study and its limitations: Only two mild cases were covered in the study, and larger cohorts including severe cases with pre-infection samples were considered necessary. Contracting CD4+ clones were found mainly in CM and EM memory subsets, while CD8+ clones were enriched in EMRA. The detection of some responding clones in pre-infection memory suggests that pre-existing cross-reactive memory T cells joined the SARS-CoV-2 response. Clones contracting from day 15 to 85 had balanced CD4/CD8 phenotypes, while a second wave expanding from day 15 to 37 was biased towards CD4+. Whether the second-wave clones peaking on day 37 were SARS-CoV-2 specific was not confirmed.

The listed sequencing device is Illumina NovaSeq 6000. TCRalpha and TCRbeta cDNA libraries were constructed by 5'RACE with constant-segment primers, with sample barcodes and unique molecular identifiers being introduced. Trizol reagent was used to extract RNA from every sample. Library amplification was performed in two PCR steps, and a second sample barcode and Illumina TruSeq adapters were introduced in the second step. Libraries were sequenced on an Illumina NovaSeq with 2 x 150 bp paired-end reads. Concerning the study's data processing: Reads were demultiplexed and collapsed into UMI-guided consensus sequences with migec v1.2.7. Using mixcr v2.1.11, UMI consensuses were aligned to TRA and TRB V and J templates and then assembled into clonotypes. Expanded or contracted clonotypes were those called significant by both edgeR and NoisET, with noise models trained on biological replicates. For edgeR calls, the cutoffs were a false discovery rate-adjusted p below 0.01 and a log2 fold-change threshold of 1. As an exploratory analysis of dynamics, max-normalized trajectories of the 1000 most abundant clonotypes were examined with PCA combined with hierarchical clustering. The CD4 or CD8 phenotype of responding clones was assigned using the separately sequenced CD4+ and CD8+ repertoires. Using fastp at Q25 and MiXCR, TCRdb reprocessed the public reads and kept productive beta chains. Every entry covers one CDR3 protein and lists the most common genes and DNA from its rows. Clone size and V and J calls follow TCRdb, not the original study. Across this sample there are 250,000 to 300,000 distinct CDR3 sequences, with roughly 17% seen only once. Roughly 20% of the sample comes from the top ten.

PBMCs were isolated by Ficoll-Paque density gradient centrifugation. Per the germline V gene, MNHNS is the CDR1 and SASEGT is the CDR2. The CDR3 measures 14 amino acids from cysteine to phenylalanine. Only the CDR3 DNA is retained, 42 bases long and in frame from the first base. The trim is 5 bases for V and 3 bases for J, with a gap of 13 bases between the germline ends. Turning to this clonotype: Its recognized antigen is unknown. No much larger clonotype is one base removed from it; base qualities were not supplied.

The source material was PBMCs or a T cell subset sorted from them (not recorded which). This receptor was taken from a young man who had mild COVID-19 (a few samples of this study predate the infection). The sample titles of this study are shuffled in the database, so cell type and time point are left out; the donor was told from shared clones. The chain is encoded by TRBV6-1 joined to TRBJ1-2; TRBD1 might be the D gene, on 5 matching bases. The sequenced DNA is TGTGCCAGCAGTAGCCAGGGCAGCTACTATGGCTACACCTTC. Its protein product is CASSSQGSYYGYTF.